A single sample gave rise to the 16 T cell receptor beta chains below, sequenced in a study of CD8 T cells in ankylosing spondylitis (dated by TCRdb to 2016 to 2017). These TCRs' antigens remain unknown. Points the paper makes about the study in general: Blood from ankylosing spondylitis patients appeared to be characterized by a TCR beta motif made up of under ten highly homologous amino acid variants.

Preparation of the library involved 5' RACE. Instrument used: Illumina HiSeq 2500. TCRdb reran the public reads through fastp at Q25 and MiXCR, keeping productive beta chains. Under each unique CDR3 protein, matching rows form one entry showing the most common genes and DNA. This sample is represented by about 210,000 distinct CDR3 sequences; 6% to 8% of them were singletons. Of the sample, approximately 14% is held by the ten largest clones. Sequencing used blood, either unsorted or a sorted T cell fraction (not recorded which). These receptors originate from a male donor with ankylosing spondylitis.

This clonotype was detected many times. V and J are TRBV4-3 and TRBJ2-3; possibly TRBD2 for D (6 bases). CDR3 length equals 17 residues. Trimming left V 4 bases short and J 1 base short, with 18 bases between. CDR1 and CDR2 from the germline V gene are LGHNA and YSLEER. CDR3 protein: CASSRGLAGGGTDTQYF. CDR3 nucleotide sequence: TGCGCCAGCAGCCGAGGGTTGGCGGGCGGGGGCACAGATACGCAGTATTTT.

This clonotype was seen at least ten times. The CDR3 coding sequence is TGTGCCAGCGGATCCGGGACAGAAGCTCATGGCTACACCTTC. Translated: CASGSGTEAHGYTF. The rearrangement joins TRBV7-9 to TRBJ1-2, with TRBD1 matching over 7 bases. The trim removed 8 bases at V and 6 bases at J, leaving 12 bases unmatched. CDR1 SEHNR and CDR2 FQNEAQ come from the germline V gene (reference sequence). The CDR3 consists of 14 residues.

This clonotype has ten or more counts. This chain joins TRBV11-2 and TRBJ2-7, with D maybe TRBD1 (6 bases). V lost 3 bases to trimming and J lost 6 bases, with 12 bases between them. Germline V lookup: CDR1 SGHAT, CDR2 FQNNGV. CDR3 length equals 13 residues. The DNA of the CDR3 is TGTGCCAGCAGCTTGGGACAAGGCTTCGAGCAGTACTTC. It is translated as CASSLGQGFEQYF. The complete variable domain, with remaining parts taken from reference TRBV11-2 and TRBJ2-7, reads EAGVAQSPRYKIIEKRQSVAFWCNPISGHATLYWYQQILGQGPKLLIQFQNNGVVDDSQLPKDRFSAERLKGVDSTLKIQPAKLEDSAVYLCASSLGQGFEQYFGPGTRLTVT.

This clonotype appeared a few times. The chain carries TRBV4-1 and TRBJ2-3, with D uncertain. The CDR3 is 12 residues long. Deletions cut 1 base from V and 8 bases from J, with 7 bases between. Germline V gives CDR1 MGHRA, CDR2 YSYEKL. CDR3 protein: CASSQGRSTQYF. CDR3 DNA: TGCGCCAGCAGCCAAGGCAGGAGTACGCAGTATTTT.

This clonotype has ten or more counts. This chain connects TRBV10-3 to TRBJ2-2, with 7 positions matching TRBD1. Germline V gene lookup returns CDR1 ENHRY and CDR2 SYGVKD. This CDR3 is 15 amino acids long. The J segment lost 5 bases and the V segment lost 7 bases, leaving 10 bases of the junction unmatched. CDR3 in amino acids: CAITVRDSLTGELFF. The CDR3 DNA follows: TGTGCCATCACGGTCCGGGACAGTCTAACCGGGGAGCTGTTTTTT.

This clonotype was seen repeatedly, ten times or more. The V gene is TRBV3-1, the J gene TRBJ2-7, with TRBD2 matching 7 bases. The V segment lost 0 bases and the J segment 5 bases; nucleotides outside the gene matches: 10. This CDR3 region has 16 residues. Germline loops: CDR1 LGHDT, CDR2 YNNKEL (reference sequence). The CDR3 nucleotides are TGTGCCAGCAGCCAAGAGTCCGGGGGGAGGCGTAACGAGCAGTACTTC. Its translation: CASSQESGGRRNEQYF.

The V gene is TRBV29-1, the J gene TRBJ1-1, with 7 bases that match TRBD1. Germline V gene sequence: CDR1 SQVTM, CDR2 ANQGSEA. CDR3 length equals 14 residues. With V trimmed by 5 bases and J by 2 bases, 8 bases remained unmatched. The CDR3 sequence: CSVYPGQKNTEAFF. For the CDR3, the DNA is TGCAGCGTTTATCCGGGACAGAAAAACACTGAAGCTTTCTTT.

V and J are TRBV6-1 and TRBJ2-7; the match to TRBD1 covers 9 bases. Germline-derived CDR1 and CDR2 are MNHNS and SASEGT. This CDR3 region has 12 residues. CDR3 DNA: TGTGCACTCCGGGACAGGGCCCACGAGCAGTACTTC. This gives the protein CALRDRAHEQYF.

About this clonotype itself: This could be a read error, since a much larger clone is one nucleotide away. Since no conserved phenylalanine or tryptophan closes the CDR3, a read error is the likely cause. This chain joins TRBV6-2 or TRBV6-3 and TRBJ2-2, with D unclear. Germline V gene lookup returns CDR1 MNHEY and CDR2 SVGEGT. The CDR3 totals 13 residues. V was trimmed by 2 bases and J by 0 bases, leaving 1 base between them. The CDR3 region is CASSYTNTGELFL. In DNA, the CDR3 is TGTGCCAGCAGTTACACGAACACCGGGGAGCTGTTTCTT.

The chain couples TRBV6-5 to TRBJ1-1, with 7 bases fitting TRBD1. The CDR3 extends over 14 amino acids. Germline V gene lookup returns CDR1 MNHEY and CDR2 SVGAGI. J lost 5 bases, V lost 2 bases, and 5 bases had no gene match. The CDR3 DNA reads TGTGCCAGCAGTTACCGACAGGGAGGGACTGAAGCTTTCTTT. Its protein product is CASSYRQGGTEAFF.

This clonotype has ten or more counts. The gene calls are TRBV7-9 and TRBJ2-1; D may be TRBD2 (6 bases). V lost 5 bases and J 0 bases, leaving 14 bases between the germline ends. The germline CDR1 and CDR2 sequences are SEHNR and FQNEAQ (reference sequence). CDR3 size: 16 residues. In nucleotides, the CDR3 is TGTGCCAGCAGCGGCTTAGCGGCCCTCTCCTACAATGAGCAGTTCTTC. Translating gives CASSGLAALSYNEQFF.

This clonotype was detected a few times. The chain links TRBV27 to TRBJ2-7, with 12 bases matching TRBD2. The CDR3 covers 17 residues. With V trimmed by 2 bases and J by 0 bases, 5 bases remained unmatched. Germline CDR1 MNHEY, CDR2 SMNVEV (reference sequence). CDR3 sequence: CASSLLTSGGSSYEQYF. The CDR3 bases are TGTGCCAGCAGTTTACTTACTAGCGGGGGGAGCTCCTACGAGCAGTACTTC.

The CDR3 bases are TGCGCCAGCAGCCTAAATTCAGGGTTCCGGGCTGAAGCTTTCTTT. It encodes CASSLNSGFRAEAFF. This rearrangement joins TRBV4-1 to TRBJ1-1, with D perhaps TRBD1 (5 bases). Germline V gene sequence: CDR1 MGHRA, CDR2 YSYEKL. This CDR3 has 15 amino acids. V shed 4 bases and J shed 6 bases, with 18 bases lying between them.

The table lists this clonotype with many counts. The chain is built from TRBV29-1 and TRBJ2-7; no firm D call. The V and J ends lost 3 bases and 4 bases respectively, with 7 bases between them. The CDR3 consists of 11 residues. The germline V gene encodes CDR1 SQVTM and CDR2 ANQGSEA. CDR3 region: CSVDYGYEQYF. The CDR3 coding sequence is TGCAGCGTTGATTACGGATACGAGCAGTACTTC.

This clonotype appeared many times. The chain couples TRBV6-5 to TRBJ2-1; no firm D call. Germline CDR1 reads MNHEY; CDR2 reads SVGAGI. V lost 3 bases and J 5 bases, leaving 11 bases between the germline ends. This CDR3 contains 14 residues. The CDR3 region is CASSYTQAHNEQFF. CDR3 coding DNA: TGTGCCAGCAGTTATACCCAGGCCCACAATGAGCAGTTCTTC.

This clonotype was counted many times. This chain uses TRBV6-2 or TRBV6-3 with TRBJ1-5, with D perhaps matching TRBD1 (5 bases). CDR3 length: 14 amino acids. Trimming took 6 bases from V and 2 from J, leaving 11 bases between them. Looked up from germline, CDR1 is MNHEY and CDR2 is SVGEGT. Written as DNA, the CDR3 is TGTGCCAGCAGAGGGGCTTCGGGCAATCAGCCCCAGCATTTT. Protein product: CASRGASGNQPQHF.